Included here is one T cell receptor (beta chain) sequence, with context. The antigen it binds to is not known. Base qualities are not at hand, and no much larger clone is one base apart. The cohort was made up of about 670 healthy bone marrow donors. At the time of sampling, all cohort members were nominally healthy, though unrecorded immune exposures were likely present. The donor tested CMV seropositive, placing the donor among the roughly 270 seropositive members of the cohort. A peripheral blood sample was provided by each donor, and peripheral blood mononuclear cells were used for TCR beta sequencing. The Qiagen DNeasy Blood Extraction Kit was used to extract genomic DNA from the blood cell samples. This entry is derived from a study of cytomegalovirus exposure and HLA in healthy donors listed by TCRdb under 2017. Regarding the research as a whole: An earlier analysis of several hundred of the donors reported over 250 Gb of sequence data and some 110 million unique TCR beta sequences obtained from approximately 180 million T cells. Approximately 310 gigabases of sequencing data and approximately 93 million unique TCR sequences were included in an early release covering over 600 HLA-typed donors. Of the roughly 420 genotyped donors, roughly 76% were placed in the genetic ancestry cluster associated with self-reported Caucasian donors. The aim of the study was to test whether cataloging public T cell receptors could identify signatures of past pathogen exposure. The study profiled the T cell repertoires of more than 500 subjects by immunosequencing and related them to cytomegalovirus serostatus. In addition to the first cohort of 666 subjects, a separate validation cohort of 130 or so different subjects was used. To predict cytomegalovirus infection status, the study combined high-throughput TCR immunosequencing, statistical association of individual TCRs with disease status, and machine learning. A later analysis re-analyzed previously published TCR beta repertoires from about 600 donors and added high-resolution HLA genotyping to study TCR occurrence patterns. Rather than using new phenotypic data, the later analysis identified candidate immune exposures from TCR beta sequences and from how often those sequences occurred across donors. To decide whether each TCR beta V gene segment behaved as functional or pseudogenic, an earlier analysis of nearly 600 of the donors relied on high-throughput TCR beta sequencing. Donor age, sex, ethnicity and CMV serostatus were compiled alongside the repertoire data. In a later genetic analysis, genome-wide SNP genotypes for about three fifths of the 666 donors were used, and that subset was treated as a discovery cohort. Every discovery cohort repertoire had been produced on one sequencing platform. HLA typing covered class I and class II loci at four-digit resolution. The number of typed donors differed by locus: roughly 620-640 for A, B, C, DRB1 and DQB1; about 520 for DQA1; 600 to 610 for DPA1; and roughly 470 for DPB1. A handful of DR-DQ haplotypes were handled as single units for association and clustering because linkage in the cohort was strong. On average, roughly 200,000 unique TCR beta nucleotide sequences were sequenced per donor among 398 genotyped donors of the cohort, with 15% to 20% of those sequences being non-productive. Findings and caveats that apply to the study as a whole: For the cohort, immune exposure information was limited to CMV serostatus. Several of the top co-occurrence clusters appeared to be linked to parvovirus B19, influenza, CMV and Epstein-Barr virus, according to a later analysis. A few of the identified cytomegalovirus-associated TCR beta chains were confirmed in vitro to be specific for cytomegalovirus antigens. Some 15 rarely observed V segments, including chromosome 9 orphons, were excluded from the earlier analysis of about 600 of the donors because counts were too low. A further reported finding was that TCR beta sequences accurately predicted the HLA-A and HLA-B alleles for most subjects in the first cohort. According to a later genetic analysis, donors in an Asian-associated ancestry cluster had fewer N-insertions in productive TCRs than the approximately 630-donor mean. A later genetic analysis associated a missense DCLRE1C variant with V-gene and J-gene trimming of TCR beta chains, and an independent cohort replicated the association. A later analysis found that HLA-associated TCR beta chains were more clonally expanded and had lower generation probabilities than equally common non-associated chains. Most TCR sequences were seen in very few donors, while some public TCRs were found in many individuals. This cohort had only TCR beta chains sequenced, and the lack of alpha or paired-chain data limited which features could be detected. When HLA alleles, especially DR and DQ, strongly co-occurred, attributing TCR associations to individual alleles was difficult. A later analysis found that most CMV-associated TCR beta chains appeared HLA-restricted, with HLA associations seemingly driven largely by CMV exposure. The authors suggested that the approach could potentially be generalized to other disease states and immunological phenotypes. At a false discovery rate of 0.05, a later analysis linked fewer than 20,000 TCR beta sequences to specific HLA alleles. Because some donors lacked HLA typing at each locus, the association tests relied only on the typed subset. In both the original and validation cohorts, the classifier was reported to diagnose cytomegalovirus status with high specificity and sensitivity. In the study, 150 to 200 TCR beta chains were listed as associated with cytomegalovirus. A cluster of highly shared sequence variants was judged likely to be a technical artifact of the sequencing pipeline. The presence/absence analyses assumed that sequencing depth was roughly uniform across donors, and that assumption may not be true. In a later analysis, the rate of TCR association differed among HLA loci, with DRB1 alleles having the most associated TCRs and HLA-C alleles having the fewest. Correlated functional status among segregating V segments might reflect linkage disequilibrium, but an unknown experimental factor could not be ruled out. An earlier analysis of approximately 540 of the donors showed that most TCR beta V segments appeared in productive rearrangements either about 87% or about 30% of the time, which broadly matched IMGT annotations.

Libraries were prepared through the immunoSEQ multiplex PCR assay. The multiplex PCR relied on a mix of 60 forward primers for TCR Vbeta segments and 13 reverse primers for TCR Jbeta segments. The CDR3 region of rearranged TCR beta genes was amplified from genomic DNA with a multiplex PCR assay. The amplified TCR beta libraries were sequenced on the Illumina HiSeq System as 87-base-pair reads. Processing in the source paper ran as follows. In a later analysis, roughly 80 million unique TCR beta chains were counted across the 650 to 700 repertoires, and about 10 million of these chains were shared by at least two donors. To remove PCR and sequencing errors, raw reads were error-corrected and collapsed into unique sequences using a nearest-neighbor algorithm that merged closely related sequences. To assign V, D and J gene segments, CDR3 sequences were aligned to IMGT reference sequences. For a sequence to be retained, a match of at least six nucleotides was required to both a V gene segment and a J gene segment. Rearrangements were classified as productive when the CDR3 lacked stop codons and remained in frame with V and J, and all other rearrangements were classified as non-productive. Following IMGT convention, CDR3 was defined as the stretch from the second conserved V-encoded cysteine to the conserved J-encoded phenylalanine. Sequences without an unambiguous match to a single V gene segment were excluded from the earlier analysis of about 630 of the donors. In an earlier analysis of approximately 550 of the donors, V segments were called functional above 56.7% productive rearrangements and were called segregating when the between-donor standard deviation exceeded 5%. A statistical classification framework was developed to diagnose cytomegalovirus status using the catalog of TCR beta chain sequences. In a later analysis, V and J genes were assigned by comparing TCR nucleotide sequences against IMGT/GENE-DB human TR gene sequences. Using the TCRdist pipeline, a later analysis assigned CDR3 sequences along with most-parsimonious VDJ recombination scenarios. In a later analysis, each TCR beta chain was defined by its CDR3 amino acid sequence together with its V-gene family, and reads without a unique V-gene family were excluded. In a later analysis, around 600 highly shared, low-generation-probability nucleotide sequences were removed to address suspected cross-contamination and a sequencing artifact. For each public chain, a later analysis derived a clonal expansion index from normalized ranks of inferred template counts within each repertoire. In a later analysis, generation probabilities were computed using a VDJ recombination model fitted to out-of-frame rearrangements, and the results were checked against IGoR. A later analysis scored TCR-TCR, TCR-HLA and TCR-CMV co-occurrence with hypergeometric tests, applying a repertoire-size bias correction to TCR pairs. In a later analysis, false discovery rates were estimated by permuting HLA or CMV assignments 20 times. In a later analysis, co-occurring TCRs were grouped using DBSCAN, and TCRdist sequence similarity was added for clustering within HLA-allele-positive subsets. Co-occurrence clustering excluded repertoires with fewer than 30,000 or more than 120,000 public chains, plus five with anomalous nucleotide sharing. Here the immuneACCESS table is served through TCRdb, limited to in-frame sequences with V and J called. Missing clones are a known gap in these copies; in checked studies unresolved V genes cover under half, and the rest lacks a known reason. That table is the source of V, J and clone size, and D and trimming were worked out from the DNA. In all, the sample holds 89,000 or so clones, and 84% of those were seen once. The leading ten clones occupy 5.5% to 6.5% of the sample.

The sequencing sample was made of PBMCs. This receptor was identified in a woman between 18 and 29 years old in good health and CMV-seropositive.

The DNA is TGTGCCACCAGCAGAGCGGGAGAGGCAGGGTATAGCAATCAGCCCCAGCATTTT. Its protein is CATSRAGEAGYSNQPQHF. This receptor chain uses TRBV15 and TRBJ1-5; the D segment could be TRBD1, given 5 matching bases. The CDR3 starts with the cysteine, ends with the phenylalanine, and has 18 residues. Kept here is only the CDR3 DNA, which spans 54 bases and is read in frame from base 1. CDR1 and CDR2 were assigned from the germline V gene (reference sequence) as LNHNV and YYDKDF. Trimming at the junction amounts to 1 base on V and 0 bases on J, and the germline ends lie 16 bases apart.